This TCR beta chain emerged from a study of shared clonotypes between healthy human individuals. Broader study findings: Generation probabilities of non-shared clonotypes were lower (relative to those shared by all four donors). Deeper or shallower sequencing was expected to change how clonotypes are shared among donors. Across a handful of donors, naive CD4 shared 5% to 5.5%, naive CD8 more than 3%, memory CD4 about 2.4%, memory CD8 around 0.42%.

The CDR3 is 16 residues long. The germline V gene encodes CDR1 MNHNS and CDR2 SASEGT. V lost 4 bases, J lost 3 bases, and 8 bases stayed unmatched. A note on this clone: The antigen remains undetermined.

TCRdb's copy holds only in-frame clones and misses some; the assay was immunoSEQ multiplex PCR. The table shows 1.5 million to 1.9 million clones, with 95% to 99% occurring only once. Sequenced: naive CD4+ T cells sorted from blood. Subset in this sample: CD45RA+ positively selected. This sequence was found in a man aged 25 to 45 in good health. The gene calls are TRBV6-1 and TRBJ1-5; TRBD1 matches 8 bases. Here the CDR3 DNA reads TGTGCCAGCAGTGCGGACAGGGTCCCCCACAATCAGCCCCAGCATTTT. Translating it yields CASSADRVPHNQPQHF.